The 18 T cell receptor beta chains listed next were all sequenced from one sample in a study of technical replicates of blood from four donors. The repertoire was sequenced with immunoSEQ multiplex PCR; TCRdb's copy has only in-frame clones and lacks some. The sample comprises around 100,000 clones, 85% to 95% of which are singletons, and about 0.37% rests with the top ten. The source material was T cells isolated from PBMCs. These receptors all come from a human donor in good health.

This chain joins TRBV5-1 and TRBJ1-5; 8 bases match TRBD1. The germline V gene has CDR1 SGHRS and CDR2 YFSETQ. The CDR3 is 17 residues long. V lost 4 bases, J lost 7 bases, and 16 bases stayed unmatched. CDR3 protein: CASSLGTGRILWQPQHF. As DNA, the CDR3 is TGCGCCAGCAGCCTGGGGACAGGTAGGATTCTTTGGCAGCCCCAGCATTTT.

The V gene is TRBV5-4, the J gene TRBJ2-3; D gene ambiguous. Germline V gene data show CDR1 as SGHNT and CDR2 as YYREEE (reference sequence). Trimming cost V 0 bases and J 0 bases, with 8 bases left between them. There are 15 residues in the CDR3. CDR3 residues: CASSLELYSTDTQYF. Here the CDR3 DNA reads TGTGCCAGCAGCTTGGAGCTATACAGCACAGATACGCAGTATTTT.

The chain carries TRBV18 and TRBJ1-5, with 8 bases identical to TRBD1. This CDR3 has 16 amino acids. V shed 6 bases and J 6 bases; nucleotides not matched to a gene: 13. CDR1 and CDR2 from the germline V gene are KGHSH and LQKENI. The CDR3 bases are TGTGCCAGCTCCCTGGAACAGGGGGGGTCGGGTCAGCCCCAGCATTTT. It is translated as CASSLEQGGSGQPQHF. Using reference TRBV18 and TRBJ1-5 for the parts outside the CDR3, the full variable domain is NAGVMQNPRHLVRRRGQEARLRCSPMKGHSHVYWYRQLPEEGLKFMVYLQKENIIDESGMPKERFSAEFPKEGPSILRIQQVVRGDSAAYFCASSLEQGGSGQPQHFGDGTRLSIL.

This clone was observed once. The chain is built from TRBV18 and TRBJ2-7, with D tentatively TRBD2 (5 bases). This CDR3 comprises 15 residues. The V end was cut by 0 bases, the J end by 4 bases, with 13 bases between. Germline V gives CDR1 KGHSH, CDR2 LQKENI. The CDR3 DNA is TGTGCCAGCTCACCACCGACGAGTGGAGGATACGAGCAGTACTTC. Its protein product is CASSPPTSGGYEQYF.

V and J are TRBV6-4 and TRBJ1-2; D unclear. Trimming left V 0 bases short and J 8 bases short, with 10 bases between. The germline V gene has CDR1 MRHNA and CDR2 SNTAGT. The CDR3 covers 13 residues. The CDR3 region is CASSDSVGGGYTF. CDR3 coding DNA: TGTGCCAGCAGTGACTCGGTAGGAGGCGGCTACACCTTC.

This clone was seen a single time. The CDR3 reads CASKQVRDRSYEQYF. CDR3 nucleotide sequence: TGTGCCAGCAAACAAGTAAGGGACAGGTCATACGAGCAGTACTTC. The rearrangement links TRBV6-5 to TRBJ2-7; the match to TRBD1 covers 8 bases. The CDR3 is 15 residues long. Trimming took 7 bases from V and 4 from J; bases not matched to a gene: 12. The germline V gene has CDR1 MNHEY and CDR2 SVGAGI.

The chain combines TRBV18 with TRBJ2-1; 7 bases match TRBD2. The V segment lost 0 bases and the J segment 9 bases; nucleotides outside the gene matches: 11. The germline V gene has CDR1 KGHSH and CDR2 LQKENI. The CDR3 extends over 16 amino acids. The DNA for the CDR3 is TGTGCCAGCTCACCACCCGGGACTATAAAGGCGAGTGAGCAGTTCTTC. Protein product: CASSPPGTIKASEQFF.

The V and J genes are TRBV7-9 and TRBJ1-5; weak D call: TRBD1 (6 bases). Germline V gene sequence: CDR1 SEHNR, CDR2 FQNEAQ (reference sequence). This CDR3 spans 17 amino acids. Trimming shortened V by 5 bases and J by 0 bases, and 17 bases separated the two germline ends. In nucleotides, the CDR3 is TGTGCCAGCAGCCATACAGGGAGTGGGTATAGCAATCAGCCCCAGCATTTT. Protein sequence: CASSHTGSGYSNQPQHF.

This sequence joins TRBV25-1 and TRBJ2-3; 13 nucleotides align to TRBD2. Unmatched junction bases numbered 13, after V lost 0 bases and J lost 10 bases. The CDR3 has 18 residues. CDR1 MGHDK and CDR2 SYGVNS come from the germline V gene. For the CDR3, the DNA is TGTGCCAGCAGTGAATATTATGAGACTAGCGGGAGGTCGTCAGCGCAGTATTTT. Translating it yields CASSEYYETSGRSSAQYF.

V is TRBV7-9 and J is TRBJ2-3, with D perhaps matching TRBD2 (5 bases). CDR3 length: 15 amino acids. Trimming cost V 2 bases and J 4 bases, with 13 bases left between them. Germline assignment: CDR1 SEHNR and CDR2 FQNEAQ (reference sequence). DNA for the CDR3: TGTGCCAGCAGCTTACTAACGGGAATGGCAGATACGCAGTATTTT. This encodes CASSLLTGMADTQYF.

The chain recombines TRBV11-2 with TRBJ1-4; D is uncertain. This CDR3 region has 16 residues. Trimming cost V 4 bases and J 3 bases, with 15 bases left between them. Germline V gene sequence: CDR1 SGHAT, CDR2 FQNNGV. The CDR3 DNA reads TGTGCCAGCAGCTCGCCCCCGGGGAAGGCTAATGAAAAACTGTTTTTT. Protein: CASSSPPGKANEKLFF.

The chain recombines TRBV19 with TRBJ1-2; 8 bases align to TRBD1. The CDR3 runs to 13 residues. J was trimmed by 5 bases and V by 7 bases; bases with no gene match: 6. Per the germline V gene, CDR1 is LNHDA and CDR2 is SQIVND (reference sequence). Written as DNA, the CDR3 is TGTGCCAGTAATCCAGGGGGCCTATATGGCTACACCTTC. Amino acids: CASNPGGLYGYTF.

The chain uses TRBV7-2 and TRBJ1-1; TRBD1 matches 9 bases. The CDR3 runs 17 residues. Trimming took 0 bases from V and 11 from J; bases not matched to a gene: 16. Per germline, CDR1 SGHTA and CDR2 FQGNSA. The CDR3 DNA sequence: TGTGCCAGCAGCTTAGCCCTGTCCGGGACAGGGCTATCTAAGGCTTTCTTT. Encoded protein: CASSLALSGTGLSKAFF.

This clone was seen once. The V and J genes are TRBV6-4 and TRBJ2-3; TRBD2 matches at 11 bases. There are 16 residues in the CDR3. With 0 bases clipped from V and 4 bases from J, the junction kept 3 bases outside the gene matches. The germline CDR1 and CDR2 sequences are MRHNA and SNTAGT. The CDR3 DNA is TGTGCCAGCAGTGACTCAGTAGCGGGAGGGGCAGATACGCAGTATTTT. Translated: CASSDSVAGGADTQYF.

J is TRBJ2-1 and V is TRBV30; D unclear. V lost 4 bases and J 7 bases, leaving 11 bases between the germline ends. Germline CDR1 is GTSNPN and CDR2 is SVGIG (reference sequence). The CDR3 sequence is 12 residues long. CDR3 coding DNA: TGTGCCTGGATACTAAACGGGAATGAGCAGTTCTTC. This codes for CAWILNGNEQFF. The variable domain in full, completed from reference TRBV30 and TRBJ2-1, reads SQTIHQWPATLVQPVGSPLSLECTVEGTSNPNLYWYRQAAGRGLQLLFYSVGIGQISSEVPQNLSASRPQDRQFILSSKKLLLSDSGFYLCAWILNGNEQFFGPGTRLTVL.

The V gene is TRBV7-6, the J gene TRBJ1-3; 7 bases are shared with TRBD1. The CDR3 runs 15 residues. The ends lost 5 bases at V and 2 bases at J; junction bases unmatched: 6. The germline CDR1 and CDR2 sequences are SGHVS and FNYEAQ. CDR3 sequence (DNA): TGTGCCAGCAGCCTCCTGACAGGGACTGGAAACACCATATATTTT. Encoded protein: CASSLLTGTGNTIYF.

The V gene is TRBV27, the J gene TRBJ2-7; D gene ambiguous. The V and J ends lost 2 bases and 9 bases respectively, with 8 bases between them. Germline loops: CDR1 MNHEY, CDR2 SMNVEV (reference sequence). The CDR3 consists of 11 residues. For the CDR3, the DNA is TGTGCCAGCAGTTTAGGTAGATGGCAGTACTTC. It codes for CASSLGRWQYF.

This chain uses TRBV4-3 with TRBJ2-2, with 7 positions matching TRBD1. The V segment lost 1 base and the J segment 3 bases; nucleotides outside the gene matches: 2. There are 15 residues in the CDR3. Germline V CDR1 and CDR2: LGHNA, YSLEER. In nucleotides, the CDR3 is TGCGCCAGCAGCCAAGTTGACAGGGACACCGGGGAGCTGTTTTTT. Protein sequence: CASSQVDRDTGELFF.